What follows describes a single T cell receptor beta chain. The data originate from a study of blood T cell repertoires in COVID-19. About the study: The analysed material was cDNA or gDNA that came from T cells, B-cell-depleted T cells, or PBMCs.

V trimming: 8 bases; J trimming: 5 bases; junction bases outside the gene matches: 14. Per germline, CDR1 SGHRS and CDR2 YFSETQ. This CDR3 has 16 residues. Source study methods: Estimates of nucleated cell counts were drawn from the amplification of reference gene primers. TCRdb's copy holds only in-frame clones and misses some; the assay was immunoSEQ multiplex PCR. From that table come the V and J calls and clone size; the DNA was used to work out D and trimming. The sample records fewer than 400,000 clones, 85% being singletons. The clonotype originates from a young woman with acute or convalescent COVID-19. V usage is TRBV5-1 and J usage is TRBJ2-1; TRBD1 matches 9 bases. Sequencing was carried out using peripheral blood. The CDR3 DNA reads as TGCGCCAGTAAACGGATCGGGACAGGGCGGGACAATGAGCAGTTCTTC. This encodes CASKRIGTGRDNEQFF.